Listed below are T cell receptor beta chains from one sample, sequenced in a study of PD-L1 blockade in urothelial cancer. TCRdb's table, derived via immunoSEQ multiplex PCR, lists solely in-frame clones and lacks some. The profile shows 70,000 to 75,000 clones, less than 90% of them singletons. Material: PBMCs, obtained around atezolizumab (anti-PD-L1) treatment. The source of these receptors is a woman aged 70-85 years with urothelial cancer. Each CDR3 is given with its conserved first and last residue. The D gene is left open where the match is weak. The size of a clone is reported for some rows only, either as once, few or many, or as a class for expanded clones.

TRBD1	TRBV6-1	TRBJ1-2	once	TGTGCCAGCAGTGAGCCCGGGACAGGTCTGAGGTATGGCTACACCTTC	CASSEPGTGLRYGYTF
TRBD1	TRBV13	TRBJ2-3	-	TGTGCCAGCAGCTCAGACGACAGGGGCGAGGGAGATACGCAGTATTTT	CASSSDDRGEGDTQYF
TRBD2	TRBV5-1	TRBJ2-1	-	TGCGCCAGCAGCTTGGCCTCACTAGCGGGGGGCGAAAATGAGCAGTTCTTC	CASSLASLAGGENEQFF
-	TRBV2	TRBJ2-7	-	TGTGCCAGCAGTCCCAATCCCACTCTCTACGAGCAGTACTTC	CASSPNPTLYEQYF
-	TRBV7-9	TRBJ2-1	-	TGTGCCAGCAGCTTAAGCGGGCCATACAATGAGCAGTTCTTC	CASSLSGPYNEQFF
TRBD2	TRBV2	TRBJ2-7	-	TGTGCCAGCGAGACCGGGGGGTTGGAGCAGTACTTC	CASETGGLEQYF
-	TRBV28	TRBJ2-3	-	TGTGCCAGCAGTCCTGGTGGCGGGAAAAATACGCAGTATTTT	CASSPGGGKNTQYF
-	TRBV9	TRBJ1-6	-	TGTGCCAGCAGCGTAGACCCCTTTATGGCGGATTCACCCCTCCACTTT	CASSVDPFMADSPLHF
-	TRBV6-1	TRBJ1-1	-	TGTGCCAGCAGTGTACAGATTTACACTGAAGCTTTCTTT	CASSVQIYTEAFF
TRBD1	TRBV5-1	TRBJ2-5	-	TGCGCCAGCAGCCTGTTTGGTCGGGACAGGGTACGGGAGACCCAGTACTTC	CASSLFGRDRVRETQYF
TRBD1	TRBV15	TRBJ1-2	-	TGTGCCACCAGCAGAGATAGGACAGGGTTAGGCTACACCTTC	CATSRDRTGLGYTF
TRBD1	TRBV5-1	TRBJ1-1	-	TGCGCCAGCAGCTTTCAGGGGGCTAGTGAAGCTTTCTTT	CASSFQGASEAFF
-	TRBV10-1	TRBJ1-1	-	TGCGCCAGCAGTCAGGACTGGAACACTGAAGCTTTCTTT	CASSQDWNTEAFF
TRBD2	TRBV5-4	TRBJ2-7	once	TGTGCCAGCAGCTTTGGGGGACTAGCCCAACACGAGCAGTACTTC	CASSFGGLAQHEQYF
-	TRBV5-6	TRBJ1-2	-	TGTGCAGACTGGAGCCCCTATGGCTACACCTTC	CADWSPYGYTF
-	TRBV10-3	TRBJ1-3	-	TGTGCCATCAGTGAGGGACAGAGCTCTGGAAACACCATATATTTT	CAISEGQSSGNTIYF
-	TRBV7-6	TRBJ1-2	-	TGTGCCAGCAGCTCCCAGGCAGGGCGTGACTATGGCTACACCTTC	CASSSQAGRDYGYTF
TRBD2	TRBV4-1	TRBJ2-5	few	TGCGCCAGCAGCCAAGATATTAGCGGGCAAGAGACCCAGTACTTC	CASSQDISGQETQYF
-	TRBV4-3	TRBJ1-6	-	TGCGCCAGCAGCCAAGATGTATCCAGGAATTCACCCCTCCACTTT	CASSQDVSRNSPLHF
-	TRBV2	TRBJ2-3	few	TGTGCCAGCCGCGGACAGTTTGCGGGAGATACGCAGTATTTT	CASRGQFAGDTQYF
-	TRBV30	TRBJ2-3	-	TGTGCCTGGAGTGGAGCAGATACGCAGTATTTT	CAWSGADTQYF
-	TRBV5-8	TRBJ2-7	once	TGTGCCAGCAGCTTGTATCAGCCGGGGGAGCAGTACTTC	CASSLYQPGEQYF
TRBD2	TRBV18	TRBJ2-1	once	TGTGCCAGCTCACCACCTCTCTTAGCGGGTCCCTACAATGAGCAGTTCTTC	CASSPPLLAGPYNEQFF
TRBD2	TRBV27	TRBJ2-5	-	TGTGCCAGCAGTGCGGGACTAGCGGACCAAGAGACCCAGTACTTC	CASSAGLADQETQYF
TRBD2	TRBV4-1	TRBJ2-1	-	TGCGCCAGCAGCCAAGACGTTTTCCGCGGGAGGGATGAGCAGTTCTTC	CASSQDVFRGRDEQFF
-	TRBV18	TRBJ1-1	-	TGTGCCAGCTCACCCCCGAGGACTCTGAAAACTGAAGCTTTCTTT	CASSPPRTLKTEAFF
TRBD2	TRBV5-1	TRBJ2-1	-	TGCGCCAGCAGCTTGGGGGAGCGGGAATACAATGAGCAGTTCTTC	CASSLGEREYNEQFF
-	TRBV10-1	TRBJ2-7	few	TGCGCCAGCAGGGCCGGGACACTCGCCTCCTACGAGCAGTACTTC	CASRAGTLASYEQYF
TRBD1	TRBV5-6	TRBJ1-2	-	TGTGCCAGCAGCTCCGGACAGGGGGCCACCTATGGCTACACCTTC	CASSSGQGATYGYTF
-	TRBV5-4	TRBJ2-3	-	TGTGCCAGCAGCTTCGTAGGCACAGATACGCAGTATTTT	CASSFVGTDTQYF
TRBD1	TRBV2	TRBJ2-5	-	TGTGCCAGCAGTGATCTGGGACAGCAGGAGACCCAGTACTTC	CASSDLGQQETQYF
-	TRBV10-3	TRBJ1-5	-	TGTGCCATCAGTGTTGAGTATAGCAATCAGCCCCAGCATTTT	CAISVEYSNQPQHF
TRBD2	TRBV28	TRBJ2-3	-	TGTGCCAGCACTTCTCATGGACTAGCGGTTAGCACAGATACGCAGTATTTT	CASTSHGLAVSTDTQYF
-	TRBV5-6	TRBJ1-6	few	TGTGCCAGCAGCCTCAGACCCCACCGAGGCAATTCACCCCTCCACTTT	CASSLRPHRGNSPLHF
TRBD1	TRBV5-1	TRBJ2-7	-	TGCGCCAGCAAGCCTCCGGGACAGCCCTACGAGCAGTACTTC	CASKPPGQPYEQYF
TRBD2	TRBV7-8	TRBJ2-7	-	TGTGCCAGCAGCTTAGCACCTAGCGGGACCTACGAGCAGTACTTC	CASSLAPSGTYEQYF
-	TRBV7-2	TRBJ2-3	-	TGTGCCAGCAGCTTATTACAACGAGATACGCAGTATTTT	CASSLLQRDTQYF
-	TRBV2	TRBJ1-5	few	TGTGCCAGCAGTGGCGGCGCGGGAGGGCTTAGCAATCAGCCCCAGCATTTT	CASSGGAGGLSNQPQHF
-	TRBV19	TRBJ2-2	-	TGTGCCAGTAGTATCGACGACAGGATTACCGGGGAGCTGTTTTTT	CASSIDDRITGELFF
-	TRBV9	TRBJ1-3	-	TGTGCTCAACAACGGGTTTCCGGAAACACCATATATTTT	CAQQRVSGNTIYF
-	TRBV29-1	TRBJ2-1	-	TGCAGCGTTAGAAAGGACTCCGCCTACAATGAGCAGTTCTTC	CSVRKDSAYNEQFF
-	TRBV5-1	TRBJ1-4	-	TGCGCCAGCACCCCCGCGGGGGCGGGCGAAAAACTGTTTTTT	CASTPAGAGEKLFF
TRBD1	TRBV19	TRBJ1-5	-	TGTGCCAGTAGTCCACAGGGGGCGGCCCAGCCCCAGCATTTT	CASSPQGAAQPQHF
TRBD1	TRBV7-9	TRBJ2-1	-	TGTGCCAGCAGCTTAGTGGGACAGGGGTGGATCTCCTACAATGAGCAGTTCTTC	CASSLVGQGWISYNEQFF
TRBD1	TRBV6-1	TRBJ2-2	-	TGTGCCAGCACCATCGGACAGGGGGCTACCGGGGAGCTGTTTTTT	CASTIGQGATGELFF
TRBD1	TRBV2	TRBJ1-4	-	TGTGCCAGCAGAGTCGACAGGGCCGAAAAACTGTTTTTT	CASRVDRAEKLFF
-	TRBV5-1	TRBJ2-7	-	TGCGCCAGCAGTTGGGGGCTAGCGGAGGGATTTTACGAGCAGTACTTC	CASSWGLAEGFYEQYF
-	TRBV10-2	TRBJ2-7	-	TGCGCCGCGACAGACGAATTGAACGAGCAGTACTTC	CAATDELNEQYF
-	TRBV5-1	TRBJ1-1	-	TGCGCCAGCAGCTTTTTCATGGGAGGGAGAAAAAATGAAGCTTTCTTT	CASSFFMGGRKNEAFF
-	TRBV7-9	TRBJ2-7	-	TGTGCCAGCGAAAGGACAGGCGGGGTGTTGCAGTACTTC	CASERTGGVLQYF
-	TRBV27	TRBJ2-7	-	TGTGCCAGCAGTAGTACCGGGACATTCAAGCAGTACTTC	CASSSTGTFKQYF
-	TRBV6-1	TRBJ2-1	few	TGTGCCAGCAGTGATGCCCTAGCACAGAGATACAATGAGCAGTTCTTC	CASSDALAQRYNEQFF